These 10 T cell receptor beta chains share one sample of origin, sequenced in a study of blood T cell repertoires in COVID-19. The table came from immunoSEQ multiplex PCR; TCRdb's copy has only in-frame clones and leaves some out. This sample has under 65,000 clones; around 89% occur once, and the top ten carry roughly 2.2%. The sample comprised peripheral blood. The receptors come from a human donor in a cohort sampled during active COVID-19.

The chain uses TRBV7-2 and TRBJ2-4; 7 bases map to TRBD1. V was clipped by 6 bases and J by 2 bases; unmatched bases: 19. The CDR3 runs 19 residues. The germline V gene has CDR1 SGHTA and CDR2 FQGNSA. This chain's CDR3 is CASSLVTGSVSGTKNIQYF. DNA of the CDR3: TGTGCCAGCAGTCTCGTGACAGGGAGTGTGTCGGGGACCAAAAACATTCAGTACTTC.

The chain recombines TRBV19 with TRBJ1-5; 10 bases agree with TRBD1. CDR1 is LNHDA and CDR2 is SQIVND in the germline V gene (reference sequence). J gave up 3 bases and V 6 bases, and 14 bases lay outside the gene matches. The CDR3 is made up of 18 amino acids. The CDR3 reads CASRTRPGQGRNNQPQHF. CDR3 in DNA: TGTGCCAGTAGAACACGACCGGGACAGGGGAGGAACAATCAGCCCCAGCATTTT.

CDR3 protein: CASSSDGVSGLVIYEQYF. In DNA, the CDR3 is TGTGCCAGCAGCTCCGACGGCGTATCGGGACTTGTCATTTATGAGCAGTACTTC. The chain is built from TRBV7-9 and TRBJ2-7; a possible D gene is TRBD2 (6 bases). The CDR3 sequence is 18 residues long. Deletions cut 4 bases from V and 7 bases from J, with 29 bases between. CDR1 SEHNR and CDR2 FQNEAQ come from the germline V gene (reference sequence).

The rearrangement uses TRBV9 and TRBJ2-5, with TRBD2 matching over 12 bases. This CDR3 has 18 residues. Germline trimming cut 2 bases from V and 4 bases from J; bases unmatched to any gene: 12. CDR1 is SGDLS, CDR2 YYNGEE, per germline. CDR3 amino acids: CASSVSPGTSGFGETQYF. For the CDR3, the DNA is TGTGCCAGCAGCGTCTCACCCGGGACTAGCGGGTTCGGAGAGACCCAGTACTTC. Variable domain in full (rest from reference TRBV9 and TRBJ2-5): DSGVTQTPKHLITATGQRVTLRCSPRSGDLSVYWYQQSLDQGLQFLIQYYNGEERAKGNILERFSAQQFPDLHSELNLSSLELGDSALYFCASSVSPGTSGFGETQYFGPGTRLLVL.

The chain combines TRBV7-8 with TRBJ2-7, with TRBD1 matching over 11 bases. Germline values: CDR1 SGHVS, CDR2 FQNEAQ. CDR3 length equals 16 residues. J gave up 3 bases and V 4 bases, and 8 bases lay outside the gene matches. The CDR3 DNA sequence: TGTGCCAGCAGCTCCGCTGGGACAGGGGGAAACTACGAGCAGTACTTC. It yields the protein CASSSAGTGGNYEQYF.

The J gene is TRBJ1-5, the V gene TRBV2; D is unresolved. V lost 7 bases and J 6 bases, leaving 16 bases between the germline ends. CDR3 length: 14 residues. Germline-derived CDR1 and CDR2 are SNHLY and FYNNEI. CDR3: CASNREDMVQPQHF. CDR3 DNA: TGTGCCAGCAATCGGGAGGATATGGTTCAGCCCCAGCATTTT. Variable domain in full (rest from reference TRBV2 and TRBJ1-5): EPEVTQTPSHQVTQMGQEVILRCVPISNHLYFYWYRQILGQKVEFLVSFYNNEISEKSEIFDDQFSVERPDGSNFTLKIRSTKLEDSAMYFCASNREDMVQPQHFGDGTRLSIL.

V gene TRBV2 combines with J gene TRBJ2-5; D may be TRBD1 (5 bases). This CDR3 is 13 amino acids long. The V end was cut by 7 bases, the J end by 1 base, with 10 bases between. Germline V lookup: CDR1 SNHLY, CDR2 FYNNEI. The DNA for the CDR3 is TGTGCCAGCAAGGGCAGGGCCCAAGAGACCCAGTACTTC. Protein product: CASKGRAQETQYF.

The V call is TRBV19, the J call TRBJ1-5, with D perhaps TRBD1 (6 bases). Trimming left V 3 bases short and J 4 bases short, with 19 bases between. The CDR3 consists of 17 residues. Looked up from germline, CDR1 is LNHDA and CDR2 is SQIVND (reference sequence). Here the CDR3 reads CASSISQGLMINQPQHF. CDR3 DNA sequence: TGTGCCAGTAGTATTAGTCAGGGGTTAATGATAAATCAGCCCCAGCATTTT.

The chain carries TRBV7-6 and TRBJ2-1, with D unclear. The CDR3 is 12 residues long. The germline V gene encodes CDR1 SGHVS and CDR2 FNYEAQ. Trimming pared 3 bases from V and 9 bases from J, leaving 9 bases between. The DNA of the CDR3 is TGTGCCAGCAGCTTTTCCCCCGGTGAGCAGTTCTTC. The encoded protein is CASSFSPGEQFF.

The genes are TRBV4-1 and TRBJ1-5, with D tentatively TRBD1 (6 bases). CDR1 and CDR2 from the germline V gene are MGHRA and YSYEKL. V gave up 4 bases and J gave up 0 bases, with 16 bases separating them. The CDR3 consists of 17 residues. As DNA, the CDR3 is TGCGCCAGCAGCCTACCTTCAGGGGAAGATAGCAATCAGCCCCAGCATTTT. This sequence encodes CASSLPSGEDSNQPQHF.